The subject of this entry is one TCR beta chain. PCR involved 60 Vbeta and 13 Jbeta primers. Here immunoSEQ multiplex PCR was the method, and the copy in TCRdb shows in-frame clones only, minus some. The sample includes under 200,000 clones, 65% to 80% of them seen just once. The sample belongs to a study of cytomegalovirus exposure and HLA in healthy donors. V shed 5 bases and J 5 bases; nucleotides not matched to a gene: 2. There are 14 residues in the CDR3. CDR1 SGHRS and CDR2 YFSETQ come from the germline V gene. This chain connects TRBV5-1 to TRBJ2-1; TRBD2 aligns across 12 bases. This receptor was obtained from a man in his forties in good health and CMV-seronegative. Material: PBMCs. The CDR3 reads CASSWTSGNNEQFF. The CDR3 DNA reads as TGCGCCAGCAGTTGGACTAGCGGGAACAATGAGCAGTTCTTC.